This T cell receptor beta chain was identified in a study of T cells after yellow fever vaccination. Study-level results: Among primary-vaccination clones, most reappeared after the booster, at just under 98% for CD4 and 85% to 90% for CD8.

This clonotype was detected ten times or more. Its antigen is currently unknown. The germline V gene encodes CDR1 MNHEY and CDR2 SVGEGT. CDR3 length: 14 amino acids. V gave up 2 bases and J gave up 0 bases, with 8 bases separating them. MiXCR was run by TCRdb on the 5' RACE reads, yielding one entry per CDR3 protein. The sample includes roughly 50,000 distinct CDR3 sequences, 7% to 8.5% of them seen just once. This receptor was identified in a man in his late teens or twenties who received the YFV17D yellow fever vaccine. The sequenced sample was CD8+ T cells sorted from PBMCs, obtained roughly 15 days after the first yellow fever vaccination. The V and J genes are TRBV6-2 or TRBV6-3 and TRBJ2-7; D uncertain. CDR3 amino acids: CASSYDLASYEQYF. The CDR3 DNA reads TGTGCCAGCAGTTACGACCTCGCCTCCTACGAGCAGTACTTC.